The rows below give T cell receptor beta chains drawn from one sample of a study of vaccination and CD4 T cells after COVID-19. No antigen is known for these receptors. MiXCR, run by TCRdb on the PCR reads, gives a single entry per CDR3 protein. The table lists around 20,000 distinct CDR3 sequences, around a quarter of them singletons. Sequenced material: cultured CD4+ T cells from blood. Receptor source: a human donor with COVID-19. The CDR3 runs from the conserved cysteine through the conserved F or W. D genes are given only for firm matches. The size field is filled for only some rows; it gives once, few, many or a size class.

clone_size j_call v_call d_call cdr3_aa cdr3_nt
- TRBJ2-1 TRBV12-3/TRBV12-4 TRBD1 CASSPTGGFNNEQFF TGTGCCAGCAGCCCGACAGGGGGGTTTAACAATGAGCAGTTCTTC
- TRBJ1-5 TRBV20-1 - CSAVGLINQPQHF TGCAGTGCCGTGGGGCTGATCAATCAGCCCCAGCATTTT
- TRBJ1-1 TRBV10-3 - CAISDVGQGNTEAFF TGTGCCATCAGTGATGTCGGGCAGGGGAACACTGAAGCTTTCTTT
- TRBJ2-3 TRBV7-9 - CAREVEEADTQYF TGTGCCAGGGAGGTCGAGGAGGCAGATACGCAGTATTTT
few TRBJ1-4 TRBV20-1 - CSASRAAATNEKLFF TGCAGTGCTAGTAGGGCGGCAGCAACTAATGAAAAACTGTTTTTT
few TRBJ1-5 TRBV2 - CASSEALGAGGPQHF TGTGCCAGCAGTGAAGCCCTTGGGGCCGGGGGGCCCCAGCATTTT
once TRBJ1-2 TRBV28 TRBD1 CASRYTQGVYGYTF TGTGCCAGCAGATACACACAGGGGGTCTATGGCTACACCTTC
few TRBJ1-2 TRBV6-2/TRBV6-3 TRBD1 CASSYSDRGRGYTF TGTGCCAGCAGTTACTCGGACAGGGGACGGGGCTACACCTTC
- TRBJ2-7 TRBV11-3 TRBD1 CASSLARTGVSMQYF TGTGCCAGCAGCCTCGCAAGGACAGGGGTATCCATGCAGTACTTC
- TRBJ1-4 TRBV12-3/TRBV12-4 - CASSRTDEKLFF TGTGCCAGCAGCCGGACAGACGAAAAACTGTTTTTT
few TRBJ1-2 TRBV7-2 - CASSFPGGDVYTF TGTGCCAGCAGCTTTCCGGGGGGGGATGTCTACACCTTC
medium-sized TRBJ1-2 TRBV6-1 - CASSRQGFGGYTF TGTGCCAGCAGTCGGCAGGGCTTTGGTGGCTACACCTTC
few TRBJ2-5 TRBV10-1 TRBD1 CASSSGTGQSEETQYF TGCGCCAGCAGCTCCGGGACAGGACAATCTGAAGAGACCCAGTACTTC
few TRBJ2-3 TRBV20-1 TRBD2 CSARDLSGGPDTQYF TGCAGTGCTAGAGATCTTAGCGGGGGGCCAGATACGCAGTATTTT
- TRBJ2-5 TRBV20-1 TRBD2 CSATSAGKETQYF TGCAGTGCTACCTCAGCGGGGAAAGAGACCCAGTACTTC
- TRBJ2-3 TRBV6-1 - CASRTVADTQYF TGTGCCAGCAGGACTGTCGCAGATACGCAGTATTTT
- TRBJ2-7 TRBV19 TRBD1 CASSIQGAYEQYF TGTGCCAGTAGTATACAGGGGGCCTACGAGCAGTACTTC
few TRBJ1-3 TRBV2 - CASRGALFSGNTIYF TGTGCCAGCAGGGGTGCCCTGTTCTCTGGAAACACCATATATTTT
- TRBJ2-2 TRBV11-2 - CASSPGTFTGELFF TGTGCCAGCAGCCCAGGGACTTTTACCGGGGAGCTGTTTTTT
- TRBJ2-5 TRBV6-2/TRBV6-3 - CASSSHQGVETQYF TGTGCCAGCAGTTCCCATCAAGGCGTAGAGACCCAGTACTTC
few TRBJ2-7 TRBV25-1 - CASRGGSYEQYF TGTGCCAGCAGGGGCGGTTCCTACGAGCAGTACTTC
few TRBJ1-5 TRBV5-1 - CASSLDQGLNQPQHF TGCGCCAGCAGCTTGGACCAGGGTCTGAATCAGCCCCAGCATTTT
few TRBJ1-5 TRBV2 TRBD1 CASSGVRQGVLGNSNQPQHF TGTGCCAGCAGTGGGGTGAGGCAGGGGGTTTTGGGAAATAGCAATCAGCCCCAGCATTTT
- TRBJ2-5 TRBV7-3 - CASSPTGGGVSTNQETQYF TGTGCCAGCAGCCCCACAGGGGGGGGGGTCAGCACTAACCAAGAGACCCAGTACTTC
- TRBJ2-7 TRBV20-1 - CSARVGQTYEQYF TGCAGTGCTAGAGTCGGGCAGACCTACGAGCAGTACTTC
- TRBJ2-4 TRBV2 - CASSEAQFATKNIQYF TGTGCCAGCAGTGAAGCACAGTTTGCTACCAAAAACATTCAGTACTTC
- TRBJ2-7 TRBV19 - CASSSQGHSSSYEQYF TGTGCCAGTAGTAGCCAAGGACACTCGAGCTCCTACGAGCAGTACTTC
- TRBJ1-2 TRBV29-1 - CSVEDPGYYTF TGCAGCGTTGAAGATCCAGGTTATTACACCTTC
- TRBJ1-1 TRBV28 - CASSLLPGRAEAFF TGTGCCAGCAGTTTACTTCCAGGGCGGGCTGAAGCTTTCTTT
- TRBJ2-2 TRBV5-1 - CASSLGANTGELFF TGCGCCAGCAGTCTGGGGGCAAACACCGGGGAGCTGTTTTTT
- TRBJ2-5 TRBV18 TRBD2 CASSQGTSGGIQETQYF TGTGCCAGCTCACAAGGGACTAGCGGGGGAATCCAAGAGACCCAGTACTTC
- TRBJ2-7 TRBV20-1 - CSGRDSVTYEQYF TGCAGTGGTCGGGACTCCGTAACTTACGAGCAGTACTTC
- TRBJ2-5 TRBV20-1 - CSARRGKETQYF TGCAGTGCTAGGAGGGGCAAAGAGACCCAGTACTTC
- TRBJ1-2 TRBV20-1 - CSARVGGAGGYTF TGCAGTGCTAGAGTAGGGGGGGCGGGTGGCTACACCTTC
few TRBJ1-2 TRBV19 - CASRNWARGQNYGYTF TGTGCCAGTAGAAATTGGGCCCGGGGGCAGAACTATGGCTACACCTTC
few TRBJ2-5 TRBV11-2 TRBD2 CASSPPPGLEAEGTQYF TGTGCCAGCAGCCCACCCCCGGGACTAGAGGCTGAGGGGACCCAGTACTTC
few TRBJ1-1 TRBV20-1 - CSARPSGQRGTEAFF TGCAGTGCTAGGCCAAGTGGACAGAGAGGCACTGAAGCTTTCTTT
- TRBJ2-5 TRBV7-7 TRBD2 CASSLRRAGPQETQYF TGTGCTAGCAGCTTGAGGCGAGCGGGGCCGCAAGAGACCCAGTACTTC
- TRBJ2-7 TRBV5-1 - CASSLEGPGRFSEQYF TGCGCCAGCAGCTTGGAGGGACCAGGGAGGTTTTCCGAGCAGTACTTC
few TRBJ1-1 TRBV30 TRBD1 CAWRGTGALVKTEAFF TGTGCCTGGAGGGGGACAGGGGCGTTGGTGAAGACTGAAGCTTTCTTT
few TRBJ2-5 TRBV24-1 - CATSPTNEETQYF TGTGCCACCTCGCCTACCAACGAAGAGACCCAGTACTTC
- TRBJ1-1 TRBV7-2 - CASVPWGRNTEAFF TGTGCCAGCGTCCCCTGGGGCCGGAACACTGAAGCTTTCTTT
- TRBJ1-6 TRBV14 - CASSRTAINSPLHF TGTGCCAGCAGCCGGACAGCTATTAATTCACCCCTCCACTTT
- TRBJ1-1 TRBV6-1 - CASRPFESMNTEAFF TGTGCCAGCAGGCCCTTTGAAAGCATGAACACTGAAGCTTTCTTT